The T cell receptor beta chain under discussion was sequenced for a study of T-cell memory formation after mild COVID-19. Study outcomes and limitations: A subset of responding clones appeared in pre-infection memory, suggesting cross-reactive memory joined. Chiefly within CM and EM were the contracting CD4+ clones; CD8+ ones were within EMRA.

Constant-segment primers were used for 5'RACE, and the resulting TCR alpha and TCR beta cDNA libraries carried sample barcodes and UMIs. TCRdb reanalysed the 5' RACE reads using MiXCR and keeps one entry per CDR3 protein. The table has about 260,000 distinct CDR3 sequences, roughly 17% seen once. The ends were cut back, 1 base at V and 9 bases at J, with 16 bases in the middle. The length of the CDR3 is 15 residues. At least ten counts were recorded for this clonotype. The antigen is undetermined. What was sequenced was PBMCs or a T cell subset sorted from them (not recorded which). The chain links TRBV12-3 or TRBV12-4 to TRBJ2-1, with D maybe TRBD1 (6 bases). The TCR originated in a man aged 18 to 35 who had mild COVID-19 (a few samples of this study predate the infection). Cell type and time point are not known. CDR3 nucleotides: TGTGCCAGCAGTTTAGGACAGGCTGGGCCAATTGAGCAGTTCTTC. Translation: CASSLGQAGPIEQFF.